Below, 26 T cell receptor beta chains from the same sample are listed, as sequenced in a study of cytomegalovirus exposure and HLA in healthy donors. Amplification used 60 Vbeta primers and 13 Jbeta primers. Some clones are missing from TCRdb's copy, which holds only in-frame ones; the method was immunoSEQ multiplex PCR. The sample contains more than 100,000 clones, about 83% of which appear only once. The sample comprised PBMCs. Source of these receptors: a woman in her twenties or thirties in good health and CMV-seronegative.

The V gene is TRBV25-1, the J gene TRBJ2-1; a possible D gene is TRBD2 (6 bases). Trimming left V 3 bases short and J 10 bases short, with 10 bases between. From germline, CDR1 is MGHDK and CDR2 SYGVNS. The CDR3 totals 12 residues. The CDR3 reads CASSEGSGEQFF. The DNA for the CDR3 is TGTGCCAGCAGTGAGGGGAGCGGGGAGCAGTTCTTC.

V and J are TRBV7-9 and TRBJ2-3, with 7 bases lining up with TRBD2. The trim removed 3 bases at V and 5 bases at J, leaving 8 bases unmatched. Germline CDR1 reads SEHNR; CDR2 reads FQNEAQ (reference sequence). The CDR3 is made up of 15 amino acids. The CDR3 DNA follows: TGTGCCAGCAGCTTCCTTCAGCCGGGGGGAGATACGCAGTATTTT. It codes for CASSFLQPGGDTQYF.

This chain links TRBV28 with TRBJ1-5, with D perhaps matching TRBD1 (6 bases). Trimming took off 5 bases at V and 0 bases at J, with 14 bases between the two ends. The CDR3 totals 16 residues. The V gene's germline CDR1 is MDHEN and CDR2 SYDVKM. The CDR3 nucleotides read TGTGCCAGCAGTGAACAGGGCCCCTATAGCAATCAGCCCCAGCATTTT. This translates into CASSEQGPYSNQPQHF.

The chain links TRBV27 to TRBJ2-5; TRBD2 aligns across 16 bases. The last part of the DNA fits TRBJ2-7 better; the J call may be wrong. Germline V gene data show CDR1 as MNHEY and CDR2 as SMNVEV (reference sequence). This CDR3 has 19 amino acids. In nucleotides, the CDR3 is TGTGCCAGCAGTTTATCCGGGACTAGCGGGGGGGCCAGCTCCTACGAGCAGTACTTC. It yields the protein CASSLSGTSGGASSYEQYF.

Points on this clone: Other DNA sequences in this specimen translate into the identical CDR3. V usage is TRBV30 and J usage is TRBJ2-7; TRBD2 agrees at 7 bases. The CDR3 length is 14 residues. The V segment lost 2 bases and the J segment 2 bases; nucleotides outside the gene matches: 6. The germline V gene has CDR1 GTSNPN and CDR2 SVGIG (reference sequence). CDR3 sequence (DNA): TGTGCCTGGAGTAGCGGGGAAATCCCCTACGAGCAGTACTTC. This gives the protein CAWSSGEIPYEQYF.

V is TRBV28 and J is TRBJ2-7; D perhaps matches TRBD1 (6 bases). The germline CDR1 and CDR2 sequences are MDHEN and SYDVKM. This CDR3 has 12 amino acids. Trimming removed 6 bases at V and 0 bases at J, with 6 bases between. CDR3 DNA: TGTGCCAGCAGACAGGGCTCCTACGAGCAGTACTTC. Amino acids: CASRQGSYEQYF.

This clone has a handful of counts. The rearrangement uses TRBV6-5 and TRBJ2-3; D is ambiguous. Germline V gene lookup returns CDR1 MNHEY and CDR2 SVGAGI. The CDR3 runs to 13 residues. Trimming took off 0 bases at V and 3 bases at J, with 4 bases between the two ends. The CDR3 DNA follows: TGTGCCAGCAGTTACTCGGAGACAGATACGCAGTATTTT. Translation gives CASSYSETDTQYF.

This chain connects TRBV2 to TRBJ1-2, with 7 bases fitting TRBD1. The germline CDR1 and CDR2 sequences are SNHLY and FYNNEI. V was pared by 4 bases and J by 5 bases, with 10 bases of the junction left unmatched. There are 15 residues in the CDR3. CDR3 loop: CASSALDRVWYGYTF. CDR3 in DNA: TGTGCCAGCAGTGCTCTAGACAGGGTATGGTATGGCTACACCTTC.

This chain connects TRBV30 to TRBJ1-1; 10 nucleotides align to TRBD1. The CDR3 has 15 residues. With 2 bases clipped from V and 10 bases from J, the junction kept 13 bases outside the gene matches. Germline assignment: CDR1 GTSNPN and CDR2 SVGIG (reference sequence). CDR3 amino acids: CAWSLTGGWGPGAFF. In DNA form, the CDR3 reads TGTGCCTGGAGTCTGACAGGGGGCTGGGGACCGGGAGCTTTCTTT.

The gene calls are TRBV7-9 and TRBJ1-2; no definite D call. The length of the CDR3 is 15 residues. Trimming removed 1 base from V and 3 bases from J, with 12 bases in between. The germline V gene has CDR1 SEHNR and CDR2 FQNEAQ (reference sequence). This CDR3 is CASSLVPGPDYGYTF. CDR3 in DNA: TGTGCCAGCAGCTTAGTTCCGGGTCCCGACTATGGCTACACCTTC.

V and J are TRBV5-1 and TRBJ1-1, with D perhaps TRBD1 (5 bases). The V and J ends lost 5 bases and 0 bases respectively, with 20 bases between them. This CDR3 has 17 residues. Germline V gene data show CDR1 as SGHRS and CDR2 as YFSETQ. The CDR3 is CASRGPGSRFMNTEAFF. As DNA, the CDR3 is TGCGCCAGCAGGGGGCCCGGGTCCCGATTTATGAACACTGAAGCTTTCTTT.

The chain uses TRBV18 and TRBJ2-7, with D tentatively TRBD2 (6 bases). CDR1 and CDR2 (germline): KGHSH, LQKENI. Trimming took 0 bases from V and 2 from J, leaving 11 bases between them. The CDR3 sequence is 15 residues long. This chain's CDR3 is CASSPPGRGAYEQYF. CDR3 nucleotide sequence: TGTGCCAGCTCACCACCCGGGAGAGGAGCCTACGAGCAGTACTTC.

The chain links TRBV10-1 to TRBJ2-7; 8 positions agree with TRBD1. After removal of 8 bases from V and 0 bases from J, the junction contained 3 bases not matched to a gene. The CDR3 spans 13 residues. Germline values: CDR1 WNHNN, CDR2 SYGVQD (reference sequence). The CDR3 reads CASGRGRSYEQYF. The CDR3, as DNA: TGCGCCAGCGGCAGGGGGCGCTCCTACGAGCAGTACTTC.

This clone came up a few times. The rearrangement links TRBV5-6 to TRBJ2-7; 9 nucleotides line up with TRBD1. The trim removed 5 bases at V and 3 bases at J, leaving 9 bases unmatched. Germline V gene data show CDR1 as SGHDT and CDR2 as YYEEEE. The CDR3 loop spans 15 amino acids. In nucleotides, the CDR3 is TGTGCCAGCAGAGATGGACAGGGGAAGTTCTACGAGCAGTACTTC. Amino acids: CASRDGQGKFYEQYF.

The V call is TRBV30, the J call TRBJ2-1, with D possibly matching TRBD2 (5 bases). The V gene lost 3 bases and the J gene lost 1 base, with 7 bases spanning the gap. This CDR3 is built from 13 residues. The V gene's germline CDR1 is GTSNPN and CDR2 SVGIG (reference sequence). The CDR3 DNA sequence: TGTGCCTGGAGCGGGGTTTCCTACAATGAGCAGTTCTTC. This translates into CAWSGVSYNEQFF.

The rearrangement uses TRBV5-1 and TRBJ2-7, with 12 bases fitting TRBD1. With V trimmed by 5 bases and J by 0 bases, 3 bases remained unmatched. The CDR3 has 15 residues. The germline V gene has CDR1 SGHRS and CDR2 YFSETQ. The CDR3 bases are TGCGCCAGCAGGCCGGGACAGGGGGCCTCCTACGAGCAGTACTTC. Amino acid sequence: CASRPGQGASYEQYF.

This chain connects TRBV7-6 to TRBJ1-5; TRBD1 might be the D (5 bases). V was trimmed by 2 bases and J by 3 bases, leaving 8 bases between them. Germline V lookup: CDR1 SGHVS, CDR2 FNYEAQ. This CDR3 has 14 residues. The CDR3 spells CASSLRGFNQPQHF. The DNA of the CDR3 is TGTGCCAGCAGCTTAAGGGGTTTCAATCAGCCCCAGCATTTT.

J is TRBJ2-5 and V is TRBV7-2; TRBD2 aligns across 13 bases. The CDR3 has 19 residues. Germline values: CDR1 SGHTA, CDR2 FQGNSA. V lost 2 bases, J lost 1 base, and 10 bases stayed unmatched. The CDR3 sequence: CASSLFPPGLAGAQETQYF. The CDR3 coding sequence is TGTGCCAGCAGCTTATTTCCCCCCGGACTAGCGGGAGCCCAAGAGACCCAGTACTTC.

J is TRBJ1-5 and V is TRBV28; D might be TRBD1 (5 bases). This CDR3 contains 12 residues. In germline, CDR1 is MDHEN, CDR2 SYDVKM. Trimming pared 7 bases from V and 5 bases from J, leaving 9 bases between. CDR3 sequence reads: CASTPRDQPQHF. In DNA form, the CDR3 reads TGTGCCAGCACTCCCAGGGATCAGCCCCAGCATTTT. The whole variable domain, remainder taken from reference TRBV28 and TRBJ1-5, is DVKVTQSSRYLVKRTGEKVFLECVQDMDHENMFWYRQDPGLGLRLIYFSYDVKMKEKGDIPEGYSVSREKKERFSLILESASTNQTSMYLCASTPRDQPQHFGDGTRLSIL.

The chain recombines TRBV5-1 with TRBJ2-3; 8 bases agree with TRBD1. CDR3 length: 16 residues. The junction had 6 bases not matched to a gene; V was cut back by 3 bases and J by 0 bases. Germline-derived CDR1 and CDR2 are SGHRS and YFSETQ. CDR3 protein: CASSSNRGTSTDTQYF. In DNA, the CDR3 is TGCGCCAGCAGCTCAAACAGGGGGACTAGCACAGATACGCAGTATTTT.

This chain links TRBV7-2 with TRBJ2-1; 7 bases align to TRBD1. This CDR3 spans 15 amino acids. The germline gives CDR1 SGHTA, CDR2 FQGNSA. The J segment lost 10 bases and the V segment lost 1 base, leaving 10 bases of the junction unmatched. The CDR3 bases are TGTGCCAGCAGCTTAGAGGGGGCGGGCAGAGGGGAGCAGTTCTTC. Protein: CASSLEGAGRGEQFF.

CDR3 sequence reads: CASSTGQGQRNTEAFF. CDR3 DNA: TGTGCCAGTAGTACAGGCCAGGGTCAACGGAACACTGAAGCTTTCTTT. The chain carries TRBV19 and TRBJ1-1; D may be TRBD1 (5 bases). Germline V gene lookup returns CDR1 LNHDA and CDR2 SQIVND (reference sequence). V shed 4 bases and J shed 1 base, with 16 bases lying between them. The CDR3 loop spans 16 amino acids.

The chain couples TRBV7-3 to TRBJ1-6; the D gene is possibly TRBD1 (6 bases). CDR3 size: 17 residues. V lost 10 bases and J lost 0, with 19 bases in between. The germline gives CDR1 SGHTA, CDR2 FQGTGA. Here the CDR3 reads CAITGDIFSSYNSPLHF. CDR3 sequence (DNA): TGTGCCATCACTGGGGACATTTTTAGCTCCTATAATTCACCCCTCCACTTT.

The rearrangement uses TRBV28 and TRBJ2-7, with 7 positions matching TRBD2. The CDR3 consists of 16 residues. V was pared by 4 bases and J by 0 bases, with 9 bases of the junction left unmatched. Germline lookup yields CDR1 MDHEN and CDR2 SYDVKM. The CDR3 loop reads CASSSPLSSGSYEQYF. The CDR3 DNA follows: TGTGCCAGCAGTTCCCCCCTCTCTAGCGGCTCCTACGAGCAGTACTTC.

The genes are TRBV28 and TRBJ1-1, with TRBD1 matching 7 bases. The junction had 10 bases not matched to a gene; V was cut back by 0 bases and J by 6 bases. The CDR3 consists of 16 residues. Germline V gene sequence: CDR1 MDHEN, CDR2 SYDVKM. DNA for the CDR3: TGTGCCAGCAGTTTATGGTTCGTGAGGGGGCCAGCTGAAGCTTTCTTT. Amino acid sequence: CASSLWFVRGPAEAFF. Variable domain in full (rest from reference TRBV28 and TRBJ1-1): DVKVTQSSRYLVKRTGEKVFLECVQDMDHENMFWYRQDPGLGLRLIYFSYDVKMKEKGDIPEGYSVSREKKERFSLILESASTNQTSMYLCASSLWFVRGPAEAFFGQGTRLTVV.

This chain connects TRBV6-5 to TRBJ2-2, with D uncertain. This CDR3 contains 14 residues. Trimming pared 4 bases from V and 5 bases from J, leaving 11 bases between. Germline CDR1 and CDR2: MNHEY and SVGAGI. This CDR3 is CASSWSPRTGELFF. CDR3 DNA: TGTGCCAGCAGTTGGTCGCCGAGGACCGGGGAGCTGTTTTTT.